The rows below give T cell receptor beta chains drawn from one sample of a study of technical replicates of blood from a few donors. Libraries were prepared by immunoSEQ multiplex PCR; TCRdb keeps only in-frame clonotypes and omits some of them. Among approximately 13,000 clones listed, roughly 80% were seen once. The material sequenced was PBMCs. The receptors derive from a human donor in good health. CDR3s include the opening cysteine and the closing phenylalanine or tryptophan. Fields, in order: V gene, D gene, J gene, clone size, CDR3 DNA, CDR3 protein. The D gene is left open where the match is weak. Part of the rows lack a size; the others show once, few, many or a class for expanded clones.

TRBV27	-	TRBJ1-5	-	TGTGCCAGCAGTTTATCGGAGGGGAGCGCGTCCCAGCATTTT	CASSLSEGSASQHF
TRBV29-1	TRBD1	TRBJ1-1	-	TGCAGCGTTCGGGACAGGGAGTTCACTGAAGCTTTCTTT	CSVRDREFTEAFF
TRBV21-1	-	TRBJ2-7	-	TGTGCCAGCAGCAAAGTCCCCGGGCGGGAGGGCCCATACGAGCAGTACTTC	CASSKVPGREGPYEQYF
TRBV5-1	-	TRBJ2-3	once	TGCGCCAGCGGCCTCTTGTTATCCACAGATACGCAGTATTTT	CASGLLLSTDTQYF
TRBV18	-	TRBJ1-1	few	TGTGCCAGCTCACCCCGAGAGGCAGGGATGGTGAACACTGAAGCTTTCTTT	CASSPREAGMVNTEAFF
TRBV15	-	TRBJ2-1	-	TGTGCCACCAGCAGAGTAAGGGACACGGGGGAGCAGTTCTTC	CATSRVRDTGEQFF
TRBV11-3	TRBD1	TRBJ2-1	-	TGTGCCAGCAGCTTAGGCCCAGGACAGGGAAGCTACAATGAGCAGTTCTTC	CASSLGPGQGSYNEQFF
TRBV6-1	TRBD2	TRBJ2-7	-	TGTGCCAGCAGTGAACCGGGACTAGCGGGAGTGTCCTACGAGCAGTACTTC	CASSEPGLAGVSYEQYF
TRBV2	-	TRBJ2-1	-	TGTGCCAGCAGTGGGAACCAGGAATTTCCCTACAATGAGCAGTTCTTC	CASSGNQEFPYNEQFF
TRBV29-1	-	TRBJ1-2	-	TGCAGCGTTGGGTTCAGAACGAACTATGGCTACACCTTC	CSVGFRTNYGYTF
TRBV11-2	-	TRBJ2-1	-	TGTGCCAGCAGCTTACCGGGAGTGACCTACAATGAGCAGTTCTTC	CASSLPGVTYNEQFF
TRBV28	-	TRBJ1-4	-	TGTGCCAGCAGGGGGCCAGGTGAAAAACTGTTTTTT	CASRGPGEKLFF
TRBV4-2	TRBD2	TRBJ2-1	-	TGTGCCAGCAGCCAAGGGGGACTAGCGAAACGCGATGAGCAGTTCTTC	CASSQGGLAKRDEQFF
TRBV7-2	TRBD2	TRBJ2-5	-	TGTGCCAGCAGCTTAGATGACCTAGCGGGAGGGCGAGAGACCCAGTACTTC	CASSLDDLAGGRETQYF
TRBV28	TRBD1	TRBJ2-5	-	TGTGCCAGCAGATCCCCGACAGGGGCGCTTTTGGAGACCCAGTACTTC	CASRSPTGALLETQYF
TRBV2	TRBD2	TRBJ2-1	-	TGTGCCAGCAGTCCTATCGGTAGCGGGAGGGCCGGGTCCCCGTTCTTC	CASSPIGSGRAGSPFF
TRBV28	TRBD1	TRBJ1-1	-	TGTGCCAGCAGCTACGATACAGGGGGACACACTGAAGCTTTCTTT	CASSYDTGGHTEAFF
TRBV2	-	TRBJ2-5	-	TGTGCCAGCAGTGAACAGGGTCAAGGGGGGGGGACCCAGTACTTC	CASSEQGQGGGTQYF
TRBV28	-	TRBJ2-3	-	TGTGCCAGCGTAACAGATACGCAGTATTTT	CASVTDTQYF
TRBV29-1	TRBD2	TRBJ2-7	-	TGCAGCGTAACGACTAGCGGGATTGACTACGAGCAGTACTTC	CSVTTSGIDYEQYF
TRBV28	TRBD1	TRBJ1-5	-	TGTGCCAGCAACTGGGGGGTCGGGACAGCGAATCAGCCCCAGCATTTT	CASNWGVGTANQPQHF
TRBV11-2	-	TRBJ2-2	-	TGTGCCAGCAGCTTAGTTTGGCCGGGGGTTGCGAACACCGGGGAGCTGTTTTTT	CASSLVWPGVANTGELFF
TRBV5-1	TRBD2	TRBJ2-1	-	TGCGCCAGCAGAACTAGCGGTAACAATGAGCAGTTCTTC	CASRTSGNNEQFF
TRBV6-1	TRBD1	TRBJ2-1	-	TGTGCCATCATACTATCAGGGGGCAATGAGCAGTTCTTC	CAIILSGGNEQFF
TRBV6-4	-	TRBJ2-3	-	TGTGCCAGCAGCCAGGGAAGGGAAACAGATACGCAGTATTTT	CASSQGRETDTQYF
TRBV5-6	TRBD1	TRBJ1-1	-	TGTGCCAGCAGGGCCGGGACAGGAGGGAACACTGAAGCTTTCTTT	CASRAGTGGNTEAFF
TRBV7-9	-	TRBJ1-1	-	TGTGCCAGCAGCTTAGAACAGAACACTGAAGCTTTCTTT	CASSLEQNTEAFF